This T cell receptor beta chain was identified in a study of blood T cell repertoires in COVID-19. This CDR3 is built from 17 residues. With 0 bases removed from V and 1 base from J, the gap between germline ends came to 12 bases. The germline CDR1 and CDR2 sequences are SEHNR and FQNEAQ (reference sequence). The authors' processing: Amplified reference gene primers provided the basis for estimating nucleated cell counts. Method: immunoSEQ multiplex PCR; TCRdb's copy keeps in-frame clones and lacks some. V, J and clone size are taken as reported in that table, and D and trimming were inferred from the DNA itself. This table holds some 320,000 clones, roughly 86% found once.

The chain combines TRBV7-9 with TRBJ1-4; D possibly corresponds to TRBD1 (6 bases). Source material: peripheral blood. This clonotype was sampled from a woman aged 25 to 39 with COVID-19, enrolled during active disease. CDR3 coding DNA: TGTGCCAGCAGCTTAGCTTTAATACAGGGAACTAATGAAAAACTGTTTTTT. Its protein is CASSLALIQGTNEKLFF.